This entry lists 28 T cell receptor beta chains sequenced from one sample in a study of blood T cell repertoires in COVID-19. Sequencing used immunoSEQ multiplex PCR; TCRdb keeps in-frame clones, though not all of them. The sample lists about 200,000 clones; about 85% were seen once. The sequencing sample was made of peripheral blood. The receptors were sampled from a man between 60 and 75 years old with active or convalescent COVID-19.

This chain uses TRBV2 with TRBJ1-2; 7 positions agree with TRBD1. The CDR3 has 14 amino acids. CDR1 and CDR2 (germline): SNHLY, FYNNEI. V dropped 5 bases and J dropped 4; count of bases not matched to a gene: 7. For the CDR3, the DNA is TGTGCCAGCAGTCCCGGGACAGTACTCTATGGCTACACCTTC. This translates into CASSPGTVLYGYTF.

This clone appeared once. The chain recombines TRBV6-5 with TRBJ1-4; unclear D gene. The germline V and J ends were trimmed by 3 bases and 7 bases, with 15 bases remaining between them. The CDR3 totals 15 residues. Looked up from germline, CDR1 is MNHEY and CDR2 is SVGAGI. The CDR3 DNA follows: TGTGCCAGCAGTTATTGGAGCCGACCGATTGAAAAACTGTTTTTT. Translating it yields CASSYWSRPIEKLFF.

The CDR3 bases are TGCGCCAGCAGCATGAGAGAAATAAACACTGAAGCTTTCTTT. The encoded protein is CASSMREINTEAFF. V and J are TRBV5-1 and TRBJ1-1; no definite D call. Germline CDR1 reads SGHRS; CDR2 reads YFSETQ. Between the trimmed V and J ends, which lost 4 bases and 2 bases, there was a span of 12 bases. This CDR3 has 14 amino acids.

The genes are TRBV2 and TRBJ1-6; the match to TRBD1 covers 11 bases. The germline CDR1 and CDR2 sequences are SNHLY and FYNNEI. CDR3 length: 15 residues. V was clipped by 6 bases and J by 7 bases; unmatched bases: 5. CDR3 protein: CASRGTGGENSPLHF. In DNA form, the CDR3 reads TGTGCCAGCAGGGGGACAGGGGGTGAGAATTCACCCCTCCACTTT.

This clone was seen just once. V gene TRBV7-9 combines with J gene TRBJ2-2; 7 positions agree with TRBD2. The V gene's germline CDR1 is SEHNR and CDR2 FQNEAQ (reference sequence). The CDR3 runs 14 residues. With 3 bases clipped from V and 7 bases from J, the junction kept 5 bases outside the gene matches. The CDR3 protein is CASSLRGLDGELFF. As DNA, the CDR3 is TGTGCCAGCAGCTTGCGGGGGTTGGACGGGGAGCTGTTTTTT.

The gene calls are TRBV5-4 and TRBJ1-4; no firm D call. The CDR3 runs 17 residues. Germline assignment: CDR1 SGHNT and CDR2 YYREEE (reference sequence). The V end lost 0 bases, the J end lost 3 bases, and 15 bases lay between the germline ends. In DNA, the CDR3 is TGTGCCAGCAGCTTGGCCGGTTATAATGGTCCTAATGAAAAACTGTTTTTT. Protein sequence: CASSLAGYNGPNEKLFF.

The chain recombines TRBV12-3 or TRBV12-4 with TRBJ1-1; D gene unclear. Trimming took off 8 bases at V and 4 bases at J, with 14 bases between the two ends. The CDR3 runs 13 residues. The CDR3 region is CASRRMTLTEAFF. CDR3 nucleotides: TGTGCCAGCCGCAGGATGACGCTCACTGAAGCTTTCTTT.

The chain employs TRBV5-1 and TRBJ2-7; 7 bases align to TRBD1. The CDR3 runs 14 residues. CDR1 and CDR2 (germline): SGHRS, YFSETQ. V lost 3 bases to trimming and J lost 4 bases; unmatched junction nucleotides: 7. CDR3 in DNA: TGCGCCAGCAGCTCTGGGACAGTGGATTACGAGCAGTACTTC. It translates to CASSSGTVDYEQYF.

The chain couples TRBV20-1 to TRBJ2-3, with D unresolved. CDR3 length: 10 residues. V dropped 0 bases and J dropped 10 bases, with 5 bases sitting between them. In germline, CDR1 is DFQATT, CDR2 SNEGSKA (reference sequence). For the CDR3, the DNA is TGCAGTGCTAGAGATAATGCGCAGTATTTT. Translated, it gives CSARDNAQYF.

V usage is TRBV7-2 and J usage is TRBJ1-2; D uncertain. The CDR3 totals 16 residues. Germline CDR1 reads SGHTA; CDR2 reads FQGNSA. The V gene lost 1 base and the J gene lost 14 bases, with 26 bases spanning the gap. The CDR3 loop is CASSLGGASARTGSTF. In nucleotides, the CDR3 is TGTGCCAGCAGCTTAGGAGGAGCTAGTGCCAGAACCGGGAGTACCTTC.

This clone has just one count. The chain joins TRBV2 to TRBJ2-7; perhaps TRBD1 as D (6 bases). The V and J ends lost 7 bases and 5 bases respectively, with 15 bases between them. Germline CDR1 and CDR2: SNHLY and FYNNEI. The CDR3 loop spans 13 amino acids. DNA for the CDR3: TGTGCCAGCAAGGGACACCCACAGGACGAGCAGTACTTC. It codes for CASKGHPQDEQYF.

The V call is TRBV15, the J call TRBJ1-2, with D perhaps matching TRBD1 (6 bases). This CDR3 has 15 amino acids. Trimming shortened V by 3 bases and J by 7 bases, and 18 bases separated the two germline ends. Germline values: CDR1 LNHNV, CDR2 YYDKDF (reference sequence). The CDR3 protein is CATSRKQGPRRGYTF. The CDR3 nucleotides are TGTGCCACCAGCAGGAAACAGGGACCTAGGCGTGGCTACACCTTC.

The rearrangement joins TRBV6-5 to TRBJ1-5, with 8 positions matching TRBD1. V trimming: 6 bases; J trimming: 4 bases; junction bases outside the gene matches: 5. CDR3 length: 14 amino acids. Germline CDR1 reads MNHEY; CDR2 reads SVGAGI. CDR3 sequence (DNA): TGTGCCAGCAGGGCAAGACAGGGGAATCAGCCCCAGCATTTT. It encodes CASRARQGNQPQHF.

The chain is built from TRBV3-1 (or the pseudogene TRBV3-2) and TRBJ2-7, with 9 bases that match TRBD1. The CDR3 sequence is 15 residues long. Germline V gene sequence: CDR1 LGHDT, CDR2 YNNKEL (reference sequence). The J segment lost 4 bases and the V segment lost 3 bases, leaving 7 bases of the junction unmatched. The CDR3, as DNA: TGTGCCAGCAGCCACTCACCGGGACAGGGATACGAGCAGTACTTC. Its translation: CASSHSPGQGYEQYF.

The V and J genes are TRBV5-1 and TRBJ2-7; 12 nucleotides align to TRBD1. Per the germline V gene, CDR1 is SGHRS and CDR2 is YFSETQ. V gave up 0 bases and J gave up 0 bases; unmatched junction bases: 7. This CDR3 has 18 residues. CDR3 sequence reads: CASSLEPGQGANSYEQYF. CDR3 in DNA: TGCGCCAGCAGCTTGGAACCGGGACAGGGGGCCAACTCCTACGAGCAGTACTTC.

This clone is a singleton in its sample. The V call is TRBV11-2, the J call TRBJ2-7; 7 bases fit TRBD1. CDR1 and CDR2 from the germline V gene are SGHAT and FQNNGV. The CDR3 runs to 14 residues. V lost 1 base, J lost 10 bases, and 10 bases stayed unmatched. The CDR3 DNA is TGTGCCAGCAGCTTAGGAACCACAGGGGAAGAACAGTACTTC. Translated: CASSLGTTGEEQYF.

The V and J genes are TRBV9 and TRBJ2-5, with D tentatively TRBD1 (7 bases). Trimming pared 2 bases from V and 5 bases from J, leaving 16 bases between. The CDR3 is 15 residues long. Germline CDR1 is SGDLS and CDR2 is YYNGEE. CDR3 amino acids: CASSVEGAVGETQYF. As DNA, the CDR3 is TGTGCCAGCAGCGTGGAGGGGGCGGTCGGGGAGACCCAGTACTTC.

The gene calls are TRBV5-1 and TRBJ1-6, with no clear D. The germline V gene has CDR1 SGHRS and CDR2 YFSETQ. Trimming removed 1 base from V and 0 bases from J, with 8 bases in between. CDR3 length: 16 amino acids. The CDR3 region has the DNA TGCGCCAGCAGCTTGTTCGGGAGCTCCTATAATTCACCCCTCCACTTT. Protein: CASSLFGSSYNSPLHF.

This clone was observed a handful of times. The J gene is TRBJ2-3, the V gene TRBV9; D is unresolved. The V end was cut by 4 bases, the J end by 4 bases, with 13 bases between. The CDR3 sequence is 14 residues long. Germline loops: CDR1 SGDLS, CDR2 YYNGEE. CDR3 sequence (DNA): TGTGCCAGCAGCCCCGCCGGGTATGCAGATACGCAGTATTTT. Protein product: CASSPAGYADTQYF. The complete variable domain, with remaining parts taken from reference TRBV9 and TRBJ2-3, reads DSGVTQTPKHLITATGQRVTLRCSPRSGDLSVYWYQQSLDQGLQFLIQYYNGEERAKGNILERFSAQQFPDLHSELNLSSLELGDSALYFCASSPAGYADTQYFGPGTRLTVL.

The chain recombines TRBV6-5 with TRBJ1-3; no reliable D call. V lost 0 bases and J lost 3, with 12 bases in between. The CDR3 is 16 amino acids. Per the germline V gene, CDR1 is MNHEY and CDR2 is SVGAGI. CDR3 bases: TGTGCCAGCAGTTACTCGAGGCCCTCGGATGGAAACACCATATATTTT. Protein sequence: CASSYSRPSDGNTIYF.

The chain employs TRBV2 and TRBJ2-5, with 8 bases identical to TRBD1. The CDR3 has 12 amino acids. Trimming cost V 4 bases and J 5 bases; bases outside gene matches: 0. Germline V gene lookup returns CDR1 SNHLY and CDR2 FYNNEI. The CDR3 bases are TGTGCCAGCAGTGGGACAGGGGAGACCCAGTACTTC. Translation gives CASSGTGETQYF.

The chain couples TRBV5-6 to TRBJ2-2, with D perhaps TRBD1 (5 bases). V was trimmed by 5 bases and J by 1 base, leaving 12 bases between them. Germline-derived CDR1 and CDR2 are SGHDT and YYEEEE. This CDR3 is 15 amino acids long. The CDR3 bases are TGTGCCAGCAGGGGATTAGACAGGAACACCGGGGAGCTGTTTTTT. This sequence encodes CASRGLDRNTGELFF.

The chain uses TRBV2 and TRBJ2-7, with D maybe TRBD1 (5 bases). This CDR3 is 11 amino acids long. Germline lookup yields CDR1 SNHLY and CDR2 FYNNEI. V dropped 7 bases and J dropped 7 bases, with 11 bases sitting between them. The CDR3 protein is CASTTDGEQYF. In nucleotides, the CDR3 is TGTGCCAGCACGACAGATGGGGAGCAGTACTTC. Together with reference TRBV2 and TRBJ2-7, the CDR3 gives the full variable domain: EPEVTQTPSHQVTQMGQEVILRCVPISNHLYFYWYRQILGQKVEFLVSFYNNEISEKSEIFDDQFSVERPDGSNFTLKIRSTKLEDSAMYFCASTTDGEQYFGPGTRLTVT.

The V and J genes are TRBV15 and TRBJ1-2; 7 nucleotides align to TRBD1. This CDR3 is 16 amino acids long. Germline CDR1 and CDR2: LNHNV and YYDKDF (reference sequence). The trim removed 0 bases at V and 0 bases at J, leaving 4 bases unmatched. The CDR3 here is CATSRDPRGSNYGYTF. The CDR3 DNA follows: TGTGCCACCAGCAGAGATCCCAGGGGGTCTAACTATGGCTACACCTTC.

The chain uses TRBV10-3 and TRBJ1-2, with a possible D match to TRBD1 (5 bases). V was trimmed by 3 bases and J by 8 bases, leaving 16 bases between them. Germline lookup yields CDR1 ENHRY and CDR2 SYGVKD. This CDR3 region has 14 residues. The chain's CDR3 is CAISDSGTLRGYTF. CDR3 in DNA: TGTGCCATCAGTGACTCCGGGACTCTGAGGGGCTACACCTTC.

The chain is built from TRBV9 and TRBJ2-2; 8 positions agree with TRBD1. Germline V gene sequence: CDR1 SGDLS, CDR2 YYNGEE. This CDR3 spans 17 amino acids. V was clipped by 5 bases and J by 3 bases; unmatched bases: 12. The CDR3 reads CASSEIADRAYTGELFF. The CDR3, as DNA: TGTGCCAGCAGTGAAATCGCGGACAGGGCTTACACCGGGGAGCTGTTTTTT.

The chain uses TRBV29-1 and TRBJ2-1; TRBD2 might be the D (5 bases). V was trimmed by 5 bases and J by 2 bases, leaving 16 bases between them. Germline V lookup: CDR1 SQVTM, CDR2 ANQGSEA. The CDR3 runs to 15 residues. The CDR3 spells CSVRLPQRPYNEQFF. The CDR3 nucleotides read TGCAGCGTTCGACTACCCCAAAGGCCCTACAATGAGCAGTTCTTC.

This rearrangement joins TRBV14 to TRBJ2-7; 8 nucleotides align to TRBD1. CDR3 length: 16 amino acids. Losses at the gene ends were 4 bases for V and 4 bases for J; bases not matched to a gene: 12. Germline V CDR1 and CDR2: SGHDN, FVKESK. The CDR3 bases are TGTGCCAGCAGCCTCAGCGGACAGGGAGAAAATTACGAGCAGTACTTC. Translated: CASSLSGQGENYEQYF.